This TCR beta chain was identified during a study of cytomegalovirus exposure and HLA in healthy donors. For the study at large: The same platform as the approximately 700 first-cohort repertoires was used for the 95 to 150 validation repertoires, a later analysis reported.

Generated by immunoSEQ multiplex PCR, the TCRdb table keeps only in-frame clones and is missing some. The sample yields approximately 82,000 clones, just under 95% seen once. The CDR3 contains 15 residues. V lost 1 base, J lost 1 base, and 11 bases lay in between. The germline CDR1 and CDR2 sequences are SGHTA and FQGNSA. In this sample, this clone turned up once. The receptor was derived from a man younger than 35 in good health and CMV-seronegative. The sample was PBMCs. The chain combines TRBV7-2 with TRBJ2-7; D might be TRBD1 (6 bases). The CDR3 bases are TGTGCCAGCAGCTTAGAGACAGGTCTTTCCTACGAGCAGTACTTC. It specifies CASSLETGLSYEQYF. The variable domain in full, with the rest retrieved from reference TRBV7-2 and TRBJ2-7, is GAGVSQSPSNKVTEKGKDVELRCDPISGHTALYWYRQSLGQGLEFLIYFQGNSAPDKSGLPSDRFSAERTGGSVSTLTIQRTQQEDSAVYLCASSLETGLSYEQYFGPGTRLTVT.